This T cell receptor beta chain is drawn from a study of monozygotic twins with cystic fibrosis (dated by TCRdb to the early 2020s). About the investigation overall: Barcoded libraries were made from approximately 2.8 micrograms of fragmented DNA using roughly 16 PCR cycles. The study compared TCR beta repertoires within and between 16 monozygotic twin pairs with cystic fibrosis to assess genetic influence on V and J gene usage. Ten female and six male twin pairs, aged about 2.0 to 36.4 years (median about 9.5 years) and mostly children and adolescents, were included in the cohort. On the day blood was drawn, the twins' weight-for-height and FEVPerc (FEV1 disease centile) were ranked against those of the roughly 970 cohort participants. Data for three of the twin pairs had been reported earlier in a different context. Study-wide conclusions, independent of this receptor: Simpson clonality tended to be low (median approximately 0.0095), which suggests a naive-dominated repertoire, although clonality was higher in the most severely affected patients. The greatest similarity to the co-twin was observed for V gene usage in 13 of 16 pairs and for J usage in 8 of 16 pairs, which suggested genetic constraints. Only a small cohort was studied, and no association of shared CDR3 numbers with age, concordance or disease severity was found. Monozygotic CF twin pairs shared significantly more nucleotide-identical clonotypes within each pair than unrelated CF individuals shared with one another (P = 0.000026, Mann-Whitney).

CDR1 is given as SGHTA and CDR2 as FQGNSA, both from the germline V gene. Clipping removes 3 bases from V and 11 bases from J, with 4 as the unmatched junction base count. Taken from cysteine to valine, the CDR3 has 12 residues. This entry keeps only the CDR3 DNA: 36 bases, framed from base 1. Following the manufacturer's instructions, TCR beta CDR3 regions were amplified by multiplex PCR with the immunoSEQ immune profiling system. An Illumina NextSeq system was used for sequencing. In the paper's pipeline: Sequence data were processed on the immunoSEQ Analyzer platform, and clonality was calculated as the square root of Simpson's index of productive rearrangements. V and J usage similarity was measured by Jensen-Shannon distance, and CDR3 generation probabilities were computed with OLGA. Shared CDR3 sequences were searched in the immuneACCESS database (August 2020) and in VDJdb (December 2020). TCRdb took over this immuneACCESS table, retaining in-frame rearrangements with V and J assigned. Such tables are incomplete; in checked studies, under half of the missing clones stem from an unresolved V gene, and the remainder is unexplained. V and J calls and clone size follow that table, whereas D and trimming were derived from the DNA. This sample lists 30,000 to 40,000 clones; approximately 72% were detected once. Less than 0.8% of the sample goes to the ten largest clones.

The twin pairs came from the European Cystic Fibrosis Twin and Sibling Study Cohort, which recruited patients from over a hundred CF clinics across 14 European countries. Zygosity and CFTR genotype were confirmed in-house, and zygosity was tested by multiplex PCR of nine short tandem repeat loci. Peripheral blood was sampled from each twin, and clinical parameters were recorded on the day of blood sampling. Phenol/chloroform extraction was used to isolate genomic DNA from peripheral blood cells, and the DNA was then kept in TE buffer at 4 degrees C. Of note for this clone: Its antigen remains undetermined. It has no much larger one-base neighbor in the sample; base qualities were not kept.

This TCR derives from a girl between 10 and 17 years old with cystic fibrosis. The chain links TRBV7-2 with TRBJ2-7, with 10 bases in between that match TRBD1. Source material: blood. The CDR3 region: CASSFRDRGEYV. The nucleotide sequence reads TGTGCCAGCAGCTTCCGGGACAGGGGTGAGTACGTC.